The source of this TCR beta chain is a study of shared clonotypes between healthy human individuals. Study details: Per-donor plates numbered three CD4 naive, three CD4 memory, two CD8 naive and one CD8 memory. Study-wide results and caveats: Only blood was sampled, and tissue TCR repertoires likely differ from blood ones.

As to this clone: Its cognate antigen is unknown.

Per the original data handling: With immunoSEQ giving junction-only sequences and no quality scores, filtering differed. Clones were read by immunoSEQ multiplex PCR, and TCRdb kept only the in-frame ones, dropping some. V and J calls plus clone size are reproduced from that table; the DNA served to infer D and trimming. The sample records under 150,000 clones, around 71% being singletons. Sequenced material: memory CD8+ T cells sorted from blood. Subset: CD45RO+ cells pooled with CCR7-negative TemRA cells. This TCR was recovered from a woman in her twenties or thirties in good health.

CDR3: CASSAPQGATNEKLFF. The CDR3 DNA reads as TGTGCCAGCAGTGCCCCCCAGGGGGCAACTAATGAAAAACTGTTTTTT. The genes are TRBV28 and TRBJ1-4; TRBD1 agrees at 7 bases. Germline V gene data show CDR1 as MDHEN and CDR2 as SYDVKM. Trimming at V came to 5 bases and at J to 0 bases, leaving 6 bases not matched to a gene. The length of the CDR3 is 16 residues.